This paragraph reports one T cell receptor (beta chain). Its antigen is unknown. Generated by immunoSEQ multiplex PCR, the TCRdb table keeps only in-frame clones and is missing some. The sample consists of around 170,000 clones, roughly 90% of them appearing once. The data stem from a study of T cell responses to AZD1222 COVID-19 vaccine. Trimming removed 4 bases from V and 4 bases from J, with 8 bases in between. Germline V gene lookup returns CDR1 LNHDA and CDR2 SQIVND (reference sequence). The CDR3 runs to 13 residues. General observations from the study: Regions left unmutated in variants are reportedly the target of nearly half of spike-specific TCRs. Spike-specific TCR breadth and depth both grew after two AZD1222 doses. The sample set comprised mostly white British donors with more females, and clonal diversity was possibly underestimated.

V gene TRBV19 combines with J gene TRBJ2-1, with D hard to call. Sequences were derived from peripheral blood, sampled on day 0 of AZD1222 vaccination. The clonotype originates from an adult in good health. CDR3 amino acids: CASSTDVYNEQFF. The CDR3 nucleotides read TGTGCCAGTAGTACGGATGTGTACAATGAGCAGTTCTTC.